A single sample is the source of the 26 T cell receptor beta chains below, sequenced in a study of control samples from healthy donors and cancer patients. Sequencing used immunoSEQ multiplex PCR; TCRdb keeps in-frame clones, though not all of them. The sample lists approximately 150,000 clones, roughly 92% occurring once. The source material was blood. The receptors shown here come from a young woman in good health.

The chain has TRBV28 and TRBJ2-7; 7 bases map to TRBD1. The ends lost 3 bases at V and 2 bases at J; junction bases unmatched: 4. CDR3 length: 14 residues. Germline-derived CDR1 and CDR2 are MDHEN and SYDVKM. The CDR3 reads CASSLTGTAYEQYF. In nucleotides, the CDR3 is TGTGCCAGCAGTTTGACCGGGACAGCCTACGAGCAGTACTTC.

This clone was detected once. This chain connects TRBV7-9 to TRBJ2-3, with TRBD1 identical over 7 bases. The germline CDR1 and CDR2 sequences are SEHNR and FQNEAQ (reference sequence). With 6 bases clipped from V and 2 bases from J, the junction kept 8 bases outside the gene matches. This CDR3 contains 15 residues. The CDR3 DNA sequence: TGTGCCAGCAGTCGTCCAGACAGGGCCACAGATACGCAGTATTTT. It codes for CASSRPDRATDTQYF.

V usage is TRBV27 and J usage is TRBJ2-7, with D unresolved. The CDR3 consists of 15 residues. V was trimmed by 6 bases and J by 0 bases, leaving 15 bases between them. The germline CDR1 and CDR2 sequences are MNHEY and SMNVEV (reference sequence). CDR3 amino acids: CASRGWFQSSYEQYF. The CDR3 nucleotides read TGTGCCAGCAGAGGTTGGTTCCAGAGCTCCTACGAGCAGTACTTC.

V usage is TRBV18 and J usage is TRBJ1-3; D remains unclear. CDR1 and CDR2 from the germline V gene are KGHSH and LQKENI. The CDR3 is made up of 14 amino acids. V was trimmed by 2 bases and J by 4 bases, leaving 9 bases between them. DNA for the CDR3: TGTGCCAGCTCACCAGGAACAACCGGAAACACCATATATTTT. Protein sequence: CASSPGTTGNTIYF.

This CDR3 reads CASSPPGYQETQYF. CDR3 nucleotides: TGTGCCAGCAGCCCTCCTGGGTACCAAGAGACCCAGTACTTC. This chain uses TRBV7-2 with TRBJ2-5; D call uncertain. Germline V CDR1 and CDR2: SGHTA, FQGNSA. Deletions cut 5 bases from V and 0 bases from J, with 10 bases between. This CDR3 contains 14 residues.

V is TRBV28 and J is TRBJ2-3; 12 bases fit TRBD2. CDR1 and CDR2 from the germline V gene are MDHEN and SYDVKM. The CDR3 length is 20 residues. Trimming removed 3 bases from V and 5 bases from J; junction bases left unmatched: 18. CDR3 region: CASSLGLLSRTSGKKDTQYF. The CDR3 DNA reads TGTGCCAGCAGTTTGGGCCTACTGAGCCGGACTAGCGGGAAAAAAGATACGCAGTATTTT.

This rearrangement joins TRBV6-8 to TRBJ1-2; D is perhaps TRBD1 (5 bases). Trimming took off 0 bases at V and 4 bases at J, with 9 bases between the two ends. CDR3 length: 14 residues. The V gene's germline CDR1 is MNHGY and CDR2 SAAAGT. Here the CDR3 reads CASSYSEGRYGYTF. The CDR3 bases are TGTGCCAGCAGTTACTCGGAGGGACGCTATGGCTACACCTTC.

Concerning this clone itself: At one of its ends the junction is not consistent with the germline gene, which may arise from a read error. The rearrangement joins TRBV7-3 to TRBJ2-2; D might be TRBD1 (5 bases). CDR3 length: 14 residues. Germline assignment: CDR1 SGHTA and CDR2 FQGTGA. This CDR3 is CASSLTGNTGELFF. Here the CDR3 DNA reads TGTGCCAGCAGCCTAACAGGGAACACCGGGGAGCTGTTTTTT.

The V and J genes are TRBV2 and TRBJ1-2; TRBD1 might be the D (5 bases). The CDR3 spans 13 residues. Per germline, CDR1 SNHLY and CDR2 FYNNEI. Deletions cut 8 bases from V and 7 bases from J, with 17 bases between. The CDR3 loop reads CASGQGEVRGYTF. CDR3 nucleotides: TGTGCCAGCGGCCAGGGAGAGGTGCGTGGCTACACCTTC.

CDR3 sequence: CASSPGQPLGREQYF. The DNA for the CDR3 is TGTGCCAGCAGCCCGGGACAACCTCTTGGGAGGGAGCAGTACTTC. This chain joins TRBV4-2 and TRBJ2-7; the D call may be TRBD1 or TRBD2 (6 bases each). Germline loops: CDR1 LGHNA, CDR2 YNFKEQ. The CDR3 has 15 amino acids. Trimming pared 4 bases from V and 7 bases from J, leaving 20 bases between.

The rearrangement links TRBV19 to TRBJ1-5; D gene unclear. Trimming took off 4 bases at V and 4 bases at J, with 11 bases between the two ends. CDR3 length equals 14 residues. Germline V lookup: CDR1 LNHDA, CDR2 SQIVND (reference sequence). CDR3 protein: CASSKVDRNQPQHF. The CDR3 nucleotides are TGTGCCAGTAGTAAGGTAGATCGGAATCAGCCCCAGCATTTT.

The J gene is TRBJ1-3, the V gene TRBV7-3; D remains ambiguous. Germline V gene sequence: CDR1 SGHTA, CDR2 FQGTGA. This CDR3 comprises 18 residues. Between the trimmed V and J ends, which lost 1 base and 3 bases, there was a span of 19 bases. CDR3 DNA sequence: TGTGCCAGCAGCTTAAGCCCTCCCGGACTCACAAATGGAAACACCATATATTTT. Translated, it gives CASSLSPPGLTNGNTIYF.

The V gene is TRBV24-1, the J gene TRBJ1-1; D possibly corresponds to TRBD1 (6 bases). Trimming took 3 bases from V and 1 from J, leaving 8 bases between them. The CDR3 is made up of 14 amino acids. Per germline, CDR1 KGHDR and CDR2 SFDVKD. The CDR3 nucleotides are TGTGCCACCAGTGATCACAGGGAGAACACTGAAGCTTTCTTT. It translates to CATSDHRENTEAFF.

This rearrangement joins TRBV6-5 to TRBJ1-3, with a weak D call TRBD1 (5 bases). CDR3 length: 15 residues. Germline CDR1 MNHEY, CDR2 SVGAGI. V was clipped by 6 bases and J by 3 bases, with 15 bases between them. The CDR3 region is CASSPDTVLGNTIYF. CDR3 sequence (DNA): TGTGCCAGCAGCCCGGACACTGTCCTTGGAAACACCATATATTTT.

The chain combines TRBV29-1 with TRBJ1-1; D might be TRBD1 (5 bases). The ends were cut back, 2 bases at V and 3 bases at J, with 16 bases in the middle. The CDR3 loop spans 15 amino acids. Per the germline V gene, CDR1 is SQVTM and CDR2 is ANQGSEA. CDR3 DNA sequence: TGCAGCGTTGAAAGGAGGGGTCCTGTCGACACTGAAGCTTTCTTT. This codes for CSVERRGPVDTEAFF.

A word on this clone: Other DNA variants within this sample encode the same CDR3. In DNA, the CDR3 is TGTGCCAGCTCACCACCACGGGGGCAGGAGACCCAGTACTTC. It translates to CASSPPRGQETQYF. The chain has TRBV18 and TRBJ2-5; D may match TRBD1 or TRBD2 (6 bases each). Germline V lookup: CDR1 KGHSH, CDR2 LQKENI. The CDR3 contains 14 residues. Trimming stripped 0 bases from V and 5 bases from J, with 10 bases between. Full variable domain (remainder filled in from reference TRBV18 and TRBJ2-5): NAGVMQNPRHLVRRRGQEARLRCSPMKGHSHVYWYRQLPEEGLKFMVYLQKENIIDESGMPKERFSAEFPKEGPSILRIQQVVRGDSAAYFCASSPPRGQETQYFGPGTRLLVL.

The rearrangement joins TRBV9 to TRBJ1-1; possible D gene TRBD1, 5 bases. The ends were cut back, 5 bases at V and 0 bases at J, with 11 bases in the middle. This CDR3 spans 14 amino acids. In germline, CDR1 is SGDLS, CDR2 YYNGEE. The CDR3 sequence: CASSAGPMNTEAFF. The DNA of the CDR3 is TGTGCCAGCAGTGCGGGACCTATGAACACTGAAGCTTTCTTT.

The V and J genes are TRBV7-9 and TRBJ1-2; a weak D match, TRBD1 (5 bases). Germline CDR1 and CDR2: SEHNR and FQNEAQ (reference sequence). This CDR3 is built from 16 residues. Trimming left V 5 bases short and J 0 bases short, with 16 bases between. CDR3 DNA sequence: TGTGCCAGCAGCCTCGAAGGGACCGAAGCTAACTATGGCTACACCTTC. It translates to CASSLEGTEANYGYTF.

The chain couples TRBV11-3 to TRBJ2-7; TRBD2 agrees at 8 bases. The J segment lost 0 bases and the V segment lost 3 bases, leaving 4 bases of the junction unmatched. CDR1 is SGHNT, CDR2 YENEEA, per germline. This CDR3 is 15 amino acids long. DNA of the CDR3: TGTGCCAGCAGCTTTACTAGCGGTAACTCCTACGAGCAGTACTTC. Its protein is CASSFTSGNSYEQYF.

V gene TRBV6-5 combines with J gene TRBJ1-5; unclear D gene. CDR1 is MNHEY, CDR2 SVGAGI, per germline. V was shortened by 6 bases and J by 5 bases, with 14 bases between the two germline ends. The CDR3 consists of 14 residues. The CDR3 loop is CASRPGYTHQPQHF. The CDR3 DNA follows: TGTGCCAGCAGACCAGGTTATACCCATCAGCCCCAGCATTTT.

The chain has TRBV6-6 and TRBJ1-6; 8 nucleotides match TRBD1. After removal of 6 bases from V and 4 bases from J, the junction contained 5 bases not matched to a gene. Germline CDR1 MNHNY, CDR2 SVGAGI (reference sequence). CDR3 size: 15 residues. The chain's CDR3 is CASRRQGLYNSPLHF. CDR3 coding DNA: TGTGCCAGCAGACGACAGGGGTTGTATAATTCACCCCTCCACTTT.

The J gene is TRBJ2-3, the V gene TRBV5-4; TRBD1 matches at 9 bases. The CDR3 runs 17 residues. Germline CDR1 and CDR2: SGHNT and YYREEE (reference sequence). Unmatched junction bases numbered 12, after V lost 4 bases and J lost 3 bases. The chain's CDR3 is CASSAGLYRGRTDTQYF. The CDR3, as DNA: TGTGCCAGCAGCGCCGGTCTCTACAGGGGGCGGACAGATACGCAGTATTTT.

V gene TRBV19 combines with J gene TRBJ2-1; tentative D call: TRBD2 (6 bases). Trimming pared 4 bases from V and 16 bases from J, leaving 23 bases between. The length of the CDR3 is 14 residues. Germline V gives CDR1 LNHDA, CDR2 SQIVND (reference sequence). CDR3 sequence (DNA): TGTGCCAGTAGTACGACACGCACCGGGACTGGCACCTTCTTC. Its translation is CASSTTRTGTGTFF.

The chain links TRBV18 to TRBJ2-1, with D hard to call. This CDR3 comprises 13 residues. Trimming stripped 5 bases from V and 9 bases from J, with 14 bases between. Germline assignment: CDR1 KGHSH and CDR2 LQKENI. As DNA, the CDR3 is TGTGCCAGCTCAAAAAACGGCCCCGTTGAGCAGTTCTTC. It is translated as CASSKNGPVEQFF.

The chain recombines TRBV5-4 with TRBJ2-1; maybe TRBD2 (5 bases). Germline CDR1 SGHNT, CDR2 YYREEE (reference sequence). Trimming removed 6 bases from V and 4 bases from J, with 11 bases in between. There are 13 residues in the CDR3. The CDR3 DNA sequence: TGTGCCAGCACGTTCGAGCGGTACAATGAGCAGTTCTTC. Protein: CASTFERYNEQFF.

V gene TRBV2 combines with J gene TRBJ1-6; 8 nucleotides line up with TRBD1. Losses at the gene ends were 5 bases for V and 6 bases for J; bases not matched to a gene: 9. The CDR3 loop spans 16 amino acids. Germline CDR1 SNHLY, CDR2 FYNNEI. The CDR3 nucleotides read TGTGCCAGCAGTCCCCTCACAGGGGGGGTTAATTCACCCCTCCACTTT. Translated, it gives CASSPLTGGVNSPLHF.